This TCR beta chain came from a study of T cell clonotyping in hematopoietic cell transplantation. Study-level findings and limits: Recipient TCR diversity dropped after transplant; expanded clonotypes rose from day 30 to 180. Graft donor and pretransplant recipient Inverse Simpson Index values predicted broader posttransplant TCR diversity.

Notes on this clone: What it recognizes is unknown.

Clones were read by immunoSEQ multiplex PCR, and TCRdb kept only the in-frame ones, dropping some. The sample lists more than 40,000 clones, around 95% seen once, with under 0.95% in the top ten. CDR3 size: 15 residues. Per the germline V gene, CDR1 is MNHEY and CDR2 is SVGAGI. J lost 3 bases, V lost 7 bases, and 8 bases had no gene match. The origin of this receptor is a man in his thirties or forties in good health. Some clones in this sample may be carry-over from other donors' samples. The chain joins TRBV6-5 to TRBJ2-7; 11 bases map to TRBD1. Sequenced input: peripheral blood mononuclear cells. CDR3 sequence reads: CASTAPGTGGYEQYF. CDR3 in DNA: TGTGCCAGCACCGCACCTGGGACAGGGGGCTACGAGCAGTACTTC.